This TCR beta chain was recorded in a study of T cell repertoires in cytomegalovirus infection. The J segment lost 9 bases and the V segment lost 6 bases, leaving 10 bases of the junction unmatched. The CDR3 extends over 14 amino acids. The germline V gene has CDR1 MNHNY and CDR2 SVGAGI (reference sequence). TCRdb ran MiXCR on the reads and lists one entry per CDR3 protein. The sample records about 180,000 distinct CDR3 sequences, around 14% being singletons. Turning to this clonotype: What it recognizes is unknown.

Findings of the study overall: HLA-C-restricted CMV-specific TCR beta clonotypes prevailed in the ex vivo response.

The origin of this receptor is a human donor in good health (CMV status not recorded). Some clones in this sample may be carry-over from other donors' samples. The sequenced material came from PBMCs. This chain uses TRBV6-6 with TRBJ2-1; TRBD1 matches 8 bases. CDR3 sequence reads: CASRPDRATGEQFF. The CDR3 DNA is TGTGCCAGCAGGCCGGACAGGGCCACCGGTGAGCAGTTCTTC.